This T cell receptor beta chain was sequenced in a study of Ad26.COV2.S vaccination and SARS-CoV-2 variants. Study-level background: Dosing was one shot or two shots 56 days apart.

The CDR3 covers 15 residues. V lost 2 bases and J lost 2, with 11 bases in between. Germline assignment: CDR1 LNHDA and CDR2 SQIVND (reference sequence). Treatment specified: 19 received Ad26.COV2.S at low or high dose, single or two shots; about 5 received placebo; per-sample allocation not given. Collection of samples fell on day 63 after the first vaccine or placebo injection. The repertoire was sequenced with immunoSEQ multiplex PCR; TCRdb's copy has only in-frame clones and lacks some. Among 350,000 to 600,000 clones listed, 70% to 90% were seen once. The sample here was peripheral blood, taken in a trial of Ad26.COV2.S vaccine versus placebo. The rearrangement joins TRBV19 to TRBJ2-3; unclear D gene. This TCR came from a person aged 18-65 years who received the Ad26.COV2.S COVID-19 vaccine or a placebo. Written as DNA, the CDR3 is TGTGCCAGTAGTATAATCCGGACGTCCACAGATACGCAGTATTTT. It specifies CASSIIRTSTDTQYF.